A selection of T cell receptor beta chains follows, all from one sample in a study of blood T cell repertoires in COVID-19. Sequencing was performed with immunoSEQ multiplex PCR; in TCRdb, only in-frame clones are kept and a portion is missing. The table includes about 8,500 clones, 75% to 90% detected once. The sequenced sample consisted of peripheral blood. These receptors originate from a human donor with active COVID-19. The donor label of this sample is uncertain. CDR3s include the opening cysteine and the closing phenylalanine or tryptophan. The order of the fields is V gene, J gene, D gene, clone size, CDR3 DNA, CDR3 protein. D genes are given only for firm matches. Expanded clones are given a class, and other clones once, few, many or no size at all.

V gene: TRBV27; J gene: TRBJ1-2; D gene: NA; clone size: NA; CDR3 DNA: TGTGCCAGCAGTACAGCACGGGACACCTATGGTTACACCTTC; CDR3 protein: CASSTARDTYGYTF
V gene: TRBV15; J gene: TRBJ2-3; D gene: TRBD2; clone size: NA; CDR3 DNA: TGTGCCACCAGCAGAGCCGGAGCGGGAGGGTTCGCAGATACGCAGTATTTT; CDR3 protein: CATSRAGAGGFADTQYF
V gene: TRBV6-6; J gene: TRBJ1-2; D gene: NA; clone size: few; CDR3 DNA: TGTGCCAGCACCCACGGGGGATTTAACTATGGCTACACCTTC; CDR3 protein: CASTHGGFNYGYTF
V gene: TRBV19; J gene: TRBJ1-5; D gene: NA; clone size: NA; CDR3 DNA: TGTGCCAGTAGTATGGGGGTGGGGGAGGGCAATCAGCCCCAGCATTTT; CDR3 protein: CASSMGVGEGNQPQHF
V gene: TRBV29-1; J gene: TRBJ1-1; D gene: NA; clone size: NA; CDR3 DNA: TGCAGCACCCGGGGTGGCAGCTGGGGTACTGAAGCTTTCTTT; CDR3 protein: CSTRGGSWGTEAFF
V gene: TRBV7-2; J gene: TRBJ2-2; D gene: NA; clone size: once; CDR3 DNA: TGTGCCAGCAGCCCAGACTCCGGGGAGCTGTTTTTT; CDR3 protein: CASSPDSGELFF
V gene: TRBV11-3; J gene: TRBJ2-5; D gene: TRBD2; clone size: once; CDR3 DNA: TGTGCCAGCAGCCGCGGGACTAGCGGGAAAGAGACCCAGTACTTC; CDR3 protein: CASSRGTSGKETQYF
V gene: TRBV11-3; J gene: TRBJ2-3; D gene: TRBD2; clone size: NA; CDR3 DNA: TGTGCCAGCAGCTTATCGCTAGCGGGAGGTCCAGATACGCAGTATTTT; CDR3 protein: CASSLSLAGGPDTQYF
V gene: TRBV15; J gene: TRBJ1-4; D gene: NA; clone size: NA; CDR3 DNA: TGTGCCACCAGCAGTCCAGGGATTGGGGAAGAGAATGAAAAACTGTTTTTT; CDR3 protein: CATSSPGIGEENEKLFF
V gene: TRBV4-2; J gene: TRBJ2-1; D gene: TRBD2; clone size: NA; CDR3 DNA: TGTGCCAGCAGCCAAGACACGGGGGAGGCAGCGGGAGGAGGTAATGAGCAGTTCTTC; CDR3 protein: CASSQDTGEAAGGGNEQFF
V gene: TRBV27; J gene: TRBJ2-3; D gene: NA; clone size: NA; CDR3 DNA: TGTGCCAGCAGTTACTTCGATACGCAGTATTTT; CDR3 protein: CASSYFDTQYF
V gene: TRBV6-2/TRBV6-3; J gene: TRBJ2-3; D gene: NA; clone size: NA; CDR3 DNA: TGTGCCAGCAGTGGGCTTTCTGGTTTGGACACAGATACGCAGTATTTT; CDR3 protein: CASSGLSGLDTDTQYF
V gene: TRBV5-4; J gene: TRBJ2-4; D gene: NA; clone size: NA; CDR3 DNA: TGTGCCAGCAGCTTGTCCCTCGCTACAGGTCGACTAGCCAAAAACATTCAGTACTTC; CDR3 protein: CASSLSLATGRLAKNIQYF
V gene: TRBV6-5; J gene: TRBJ2-2; D gene: TRBD2; clone size: once; CDR3 DNA: TGTGCCTCGCGGGAGGATAGGGGCGGGGAGCTGTTTTTT; CDR3 protein: CASREDRGGELFF
V gene: TRBV6-1; J gene: TRBJ2-7; D gene: TRBD1; clone size: NA; CDR3 DNA: TGTGCCAGCAGTGAGGGACAGTTAACTCCGGGGCAGTACTTC; CDR3 protein: CASSEGQLTPGQYF
V gene: TRBV7-9; J gene: TRBJ2-6; D gene: TRBD1; clone size: once; CDR3 DNA: TGTGCCAGCAGCTCGGGCCGCGACAGGGGGAATAGGGCCAACGTCCTGACTTTC; CDR3 protein: CASSSGRDRGNRANVLTF
V gene: TRBV30; J gene: TRBJ2-1; D gene: TRBD1; clone size: NA; CDR3 DNA: TGTGCCTGGAAATGTGTGGGGACAGGGTCCGACAATGAGCAGTTCTTC; CDR3 protein: CAWKCVGTGSDNEQFF
V gene: TRBV4-2; J gene: TRBJ2-2; D gene: TRBD2; clone size: NA; CDR3 DNA: TGTGCCAGCAGCCAACTCGGACTAGCGGTGAACACCGGGGAGCTGTTTTTT; CDR3 protein: CASSQLGLAVNTGELFF
V gene: TRBV28; J gene: TRBJ2-7; D gene: NA; clone size: NA; CDR3 DNA: TGTGCCAGCAGTTTACAGGGGTTGTCGTACGAGCAGTACTTC; CDR3 protein: CASSLQGLSYEQYF
V gene: TRBV18; J gene: TRBJ1-2; D gene: NA; clone size: NA; CDR3 DNA: TGTGCCAGCTCCGACAATAACTATGGCTACACCTTC; CDR3 protein: CASSDNNYGYTF
V gene: TRBV4-3; J gene: TRBJ1-2; D gene: NA; clone size: NA; CDR3 DNA: TGCGCCAGCAGCCAAGAAATATCAGGGGCGGAAGGCTACACCTTC; CDR3 protein: CASSQEISGAEGYTF
V gene: TRBV27; J gene: TRBJ1-6; D gene: NA; clone size: few; CDR3 DNA: TGTGCCAGCAGCCCCCCAAATTCACCCCTCCACTTT; CDR3 protein: CASSPPNSPLHF
V gene: TRBV6-6; J gene: TRBJ2-1; D gene: NA; clone size: NA; CDR3 DNA: TGTGCCAGCATGGGGAGGAGCTCCTACAATGAGCAGTTCTTC; CDR3 protein: CASMGRSSYNEQFF
V gene: TRBV29-1; J gene: TRBJ2-1; D gene: TRBD2; clone size: NA; CDR3 DNA: TGCAGCGTTGGAAGACCTAGCGGTACGTACAATGAGCAGTTCTTC; CDR3 protein: CSVGRPSGTYNEQFF
V gene: TRBV7-3; J gene: TRBJ2-3; D gene: TRBD2; clone size: NA; CDR3 DNA: TGTGCCAGCAGCTCCTCGGGGGGAGGCACAGATACGCAGTATTTT; CDR3 protein: CASSSSGGGTDTQYF
V gene: TRBV19; J gene: TRBJ2-1; D gene: TRBD2; clone size: once; CDR3 DNA: TGTGCCAGTAGTTGGGGGGGGTCCACCTACAATGAGCAGTTCTTC; CDR3 protein: CASSWGGSTYNEQFF
V gene: TRBV30; J gene: TRBJ2-7; D gene: TRBD1; clone size: NA; CDR3 DNA: TGTGCCTGGAGCGGGACAGGGTTTCGCGAGCAGTACTTC; CDR3 protein: CAWSGTGFREQYF
V gene: TRBV2; J gene: TRBJ1-6; D gene: TRBD1; clone size: NA; CDR3 DNA: TGTGCCACCTTAATCGACAGGGGGCGTGGGTCAGGCTCACCCCTCCACTTT; CDR3 protein: CATLIDRGRGSGSPLHF
V gene: TRBV7-8; J gene: TRBJ2-3; D gene: TRBD2; clone size: NA; CDR3 DNA: TGTGCCAGCAGCTTTGAGCTGGGACTAGCGGGAGTAAGCTCAGATACGCAGTATTTT; CDR3 protein: CASSFELGLAGVSSDTQYF
V gene: TRBV6-1; J gene: TRBJ2-2; D gene: TRBD2; clone size: NA; CDR3 DNA: TGTGCCAGCAGTGAAGTAGCGGGGACCGACACCGGGGAGCTGTTTTTT; CDR3 protein: CASSEVAGTDTGELFF
V gene: TRBV3-1/TRBV3-2; J gene: TRBJ1-6; D gene: NA; clone size: NA; CDR3 DNA: TGTGCCAGCAGCCAATTACAGGATCGGACCCTCCACTTT; CDR3 protein: CASSQLQDRTLHF
V gene: TRBV6-1; J gene: TRBJ2-7; D gene: NA; clone size: NA; CDR3 DNA: TGTGCCAGCAGTGAACCCTTGACAGGTCGAGGCGACTACGAGCAGTACTTC; CDR3 protein: CASSEPLTGRGDYEQYF
V gene: TRBV4-3; J gene: TRBJ1-2; D gene: NA; clone size: NA; CDR3 DNA: TGCGCCAGCAGTCAAGGGTACAGGATTAACTATGGCTACACCTTC; CDR3 protein: CASSQGYRINYGYTF
V gene: TRBV19; J gene: TRBJ2-1; D gene: TRBD1; clone size: NA; CDR3 DNA: TGTGCCAGTAGCTTAAATAGGAGGACAGGGGGATTGGAAAGAAGCTCCTACAATGAGCAGTTCTTC; CDR3 protein: CASSLNRRTGGLERSSYNEQFF
V gene: TRBV14; J gene: TRBJ2-7; D gene: NA; clone size: NA; CDR3 DNA: TGTGCCAGCAGCTTATACAGGGTGGGGGCATTGGAGCAGTACTTC; CDR3 protein: CASSLYRVGALEQYF
V gene: TRBV4-3; J gene: TRBJ2-1; D gene: TRBD1; clone size: NA; CDR3 DNA: TGCGCCAGCAGCCAAAGTTGGCTAGACGGCAGGGGGATCGTCGATGAGCAGTTCTTC; CDR3 protein: CASSQSWLDGRGIVDEQFF
V gene: TRBV4-1; J gene: TRBJ1-4; D gene: NA; clone size: NA; CDR3 DNA: TGCGCCAGCAGCCAAGATCGACACCAGGGGACAAAAAGCGGAAAACTGTTTTTT; CDR3 protein: CASSQDRHQGTKSGKLFF
V gene: TRBV6-5; J gene: TRBJ1-5; D gene: NA; clone size: few; CDR3 DNA: TGTGCCAGCAGTAGGGGGTATAGCAATCAGCCCCAGCATTTT; CDR3 protein: CASSRGYSNQPQHF
V gene: TRBV19; J gene: TRBJ1-5; D gene: NA; clone size: NA; CDR3 DNA: TGTGCCAGTAGGGTAGGAGACGCTGGGAGGAATCAGCCCCAGCATTTT; CDR3 protein: CASRVGDAGRNQPQHF
V gene: TRBV7-3; J gene: TRBJ2-2; D gene: TRBD2; clone size: NA; CDR3 DNA: TGTGCCAGCAGCTTGACTAGCCGGTCGACTACCGGGGAGCTGTTTTTT; CDR3 protein: CASSLTSRSTTGELFF
V gene: TRBV7-9; J gene: TRBJ1-2; D gene: TRBD1; clone size: NA; CDR3 DNA: TGTGCCAGCAGCTTAATTACAGGGGGCGGCGTAGGTGGCTACACCTTC; CDR3 protein: CASSLITGGGVGGYTF
V gene: TRBV1; J gene: TRBJ2-3; D gene: NA; clone size: few; CDR3 DNA: TGCACCAGCAGCCAAGTCCTAGCGGGAAACACAGATACGCAGTATTTT; CDR3 protein: CTSSQVLAGNTDTQYF
V gene: TRBV9; J gene: TRBJ1-1; D gene: TRBD1; clone size: NA; CDR3 DNA: TGTGCCAGCAGCGTAGCCCCGGACAGGGAAGCTTTCTTT; CDR3 protein: CASSVAPDREAFF
V gene: TRBV10-3; J gene: TRBJ2-7; D gene: TRBD1; clone size: NA; CDR3 DNA: TGTGCCATCAGTGAGTCGATGTGGGACAGGGTGTCCCCCTACGAGCAGTACTTC; CDR3 protein: CAISESMWDRVSPYEQYF
V gene: TRBV27; J gene: TRBJ1-1; D gene: TRBD1; clone size: NA; CDR3 DNA: TGTGCCAGCAGTTACAGGGGGAACACTGAAGCTTTCTTT; CDR3 protein: CASSYRGNTEAFF
V gene: TRBV11-1; J gene: TRBJ1-3; D gene: NA; clone size: NA; CDR3 DNA: TGTGCCAGCAGCTTAGAGACCGGACTTGGAAACACCATATATTTT; CDR3 protein: CASSLETGLGNTIYF
V gene: TRBV3-1/TRBV3-2; J gene: TRBJ2-1; D gene: NA; clone size: NA; CDR3 DNA: TGTGCCAGCAGCCAAGAGGGCGGAGGGTCCTACAATGAGCAGTTCTTC; CDR3 protein: CASSQEGGGSYNEQFF
V gene: TRBV6-5; J gene: TRBJ2-7; D gene: TRBD1; clone size: NA; CDR3 DNA: TGTGCCAGCAGTTCGGGACAGGTTATTGAGCAGTACTTC; CDR3 protein: CASSSGQVIEQYF
V gene: TRBV19; J gene: TRBJ1-6; D gene: TRBD1; clone size: NA; CDR3 DNA: TGTGCCAGTATGATCGGGACAGCAAATTCACCCCTCCACTTT; CDR3 protein: CASMIGTANSPLHF
V gene: TRBV7-3; J gene: TRBJ2-1; D gene: NA; clone size: NA; CDR3 DNA: TGTGCCAGCAGTATAAATCAGCGCGGGGAGCAGTTCTTC; CDR3 protein: CASSINQRGEQFF